This T cell receptor beta chain was obtained from a study of CD8 T cells in ankylosing spondylitis. Ten or more counts support this clonotype. Antigen: not known. MiXCR was run by TCRdb on the 5' RACE reads, yielding one entry per CDR3 protein. The data hold 250,000 or so distinct CDR3 sequences, with roughly 25% observed a single time. This CDR3 region has 14 residues. CDR1 and CDR2 from the germline V gene are SNHLY and FYNNEI. V trimming: 6 bases; J trimming: 4 bases; junction bases outside the gene matches: 8. Study results and caveats: Significantly higher representation of disease-linked clones was reported for matched ankylosing spondylitis synovial fluid. Apparently characteristic of ankylosing spondylitis blood was a TCR beta motif (about 8 highly homologous variants).

The clonotype comes from a male donor with ankylosing spondylitis or in good health (not recorded which). Sample: blood, either unsorted or a sorted T cell fraction (not recorded which). The chain carries TRBV2 and TRBJ1-2; TRBD1 matches at 7 bases. CDR3 bases: TGTGCCAGCAGAGAGATGGACAGGAGCTATGGCTACACCTTC. The encoded protein is CASREMDRSYGYTF. The full variable domain, in which reference TRBV2 and TRBJ1-2 provide the parts outside the CDR3, is EPEVTQTPSHQVTQMGQEVILRCVPISNHLYFYWYRQILGQKVEFLVSFYNNEISEKSEIFDDQFSVERPDGSNFTLKIRSTKLEDSAMYFCASREMDRSYGYTFGSGTRLTVV.